This record covers a single T cell receptor beta chain. This clonotype showed up just a few times. Its target antigen remains unknown. No base-level quality is on record; no much larger clone is a single base apart. CDR1 and CDR2, looked up from the germline V gene (reference sequence), are LNHDA and SQIVND. For this chain, trimming is 3 bases at the V end and 3 bases at the J end, and the number of junction bases without a gene match is 10. Counted from cysteine to phenylalanine, this CDR3 has 16 amino acids. The kept DNA is CDR3 alone, 48 bases in frame from the first base. The label giving this sample's time point can be read as: newly diagnosed GD, antithyroid drugs for less than 3 months. For both TCR sequencing and RNA sequencing, RNA was extracted from PBMCs in TRIzol. The diagnosis of Graves' disease was made according to American Thyroid Association guidelines. Patients were recruited from an endocrinology department in Xi'an, China. Each patient gave approximately 10 milliliters of peripheral blood, collected in an EDTA anticoagulant tube. Ficoll Paque Plus density gradient separation was used to isolate PBMCs, and no additional T cell sorting was done. An Agilent 2100 Bioanalyzer and agarose gel were used to check RNA quality, while a NanoDrop 2000 measured RNA concentration.

The sample belongs to a study of regulatory T cells in long-lasting Graves disease (dated by TCRdb to the early 2020s). Background for the entire study: In the newly diagnosed Graves' disease group, patients had been taking antithyroid drugs for less than 3 months. The study took place in China and was registered as a clinical trial. A total of some 33 samples were covered by TCR sequencing, comprising roughly 13 persistent and 20 newly diagnosed Graves' disease patients. This study used TCR sequencing and RNA sequencing of peripheral blood to compare persistent Graves' disease patients against newly diagnosed Graves' disease patients. Results the study describes overall, beyond this receptor: Preferential use of TRBV28, TRBJ1-2 and TRBJ2-5 was observed in persistent disease, whereas TRBV20-1 and TRBJ2-1 were favored in newly diagnosed disease. Only peripheral blood was studied, because thyroid tissue, the primary lesion, was inaccessible. Sequencing and analysis were restricted to the TCR beta chain. Lower TCR Shannon entropy and fewer highly expanded clones were observed in persistent Graves' disease patients than in newly diagnosed patients, which suggested clonal expansion. A larger number of public clonotypes was shared among persistent patients (fewer than 3,000) than among newly diagnosed patients (over 850). The authors noted that the small sample size was a limitation that may lower accuracy.

The method was multiplex PCR. Sequencing instrument: Illumina HiSeq 4000. CDR3 regions were amplified by Arm-PCR with iRepertoire HTBI primers to construct TCR beta libraries. Before sequencing, the PCR products went through gel purification. In the authors' own workflow: Gene usage analysis of CDR3 amino acid clonotypes relied on the roughly 60 TRBV and around 14 TRBJ segments identified across samples. COPE and FqMerger were used to merge the filtered high-quality paired reads into contigs. BLAST was used to align contigs to IMGT TRBV, TRBD and TRBJ reference genes, with CDR3 defined following IMGT. Any clonotype with a frequency above 0.1% was counted as a highly expanded clone. Repertoire diversity was measured by Shannon entropy, and V-J evenness by the Gini coefficient. A clonotype found in more than one individual was treated as public. The public reads were run again by TCRdb, first through fastp at Q25 and then through MiXCR, and only productive beta chains were kept. All rows with the same CDR3 protein become a single entry with the most common DNA and genes. V and J calls and clone size were set by TCRdb, not the authors. This sample lists about 560,000 distinct CDR3 sequences; roughly 16% were detected once. Of the sample, 12% falls within the top ten clones.

The sample was also reused in another study, on T cells in Graves' hyperthyroidism and ophthalmopathy. Per that second paper: Stable Graves' hyperthyroidism was defined as the absence of progression to ophthalmopathy over 18 months of follow-up. The hyperthyroidism patients were between 18 and 65 years old and newly diagnosed, with a disease duration of less than 2 months. Any patient with an uncontrolled infection, another autoimmune disease, pregnancy or lactation was excluded. Diagnoses were established on the basis of clinical symptoms, serum thyroxine and TRAb, thyroid ultrasound, and orbital computed tomography. For the first round of RT-PCR on the TCR CDR3, the HTBI primer set was used together with the Qiagen OneStep RT-PCR kit. Blood samples also contained most of the expanded thyroid clonotypes (frequency above 0.001), which suggests that blood repertoires may reflect thyroid immune responses. In cross-validation, a model built on a 13 V-J signature told ophthalmopathy apart from stable hyperthyroidism with 87.88% sensitivity and around 83% specificity, and in testing the same model reached 80%/75%. In validation, the model predicted progression to ophthalmopathy with around 71% sensitivity and approximately 74% specificity, a median of about six months before onset. To identify TCR V-J signatures that set the groups apart, the researchers used a discovery cohort of 100 or so patients, made up of 40 to 45 with Graves' ophthalmopathy and about 60 with stable Graves' hyperthyroidism. Prospective prediction of ophthalmopathy was tested in an independent validation cohort of 18 to 20 hyperthyroidism patients and approximately 17 patients who later progressed to ophthalmopathy. For training and testing, the roughly 93 patients in the discovery cohort were randomly divided in a 7:3 ratio. The study also compared thyroid tissue and blood T-cell repertoires from several Graves' hyperthyroidism patients. Once sampling was done, hyperthyroidism patients were given methimazole at a starting dose of 30 mg daily, whereas ophthalmopathy patients were given high-dose intravenous methylprednisolone. The libraries were constructed in a second round of multiplex PCR and then size-selected and purified. Libraries were sequenced paired-end with 100 bp reads on an Illumina HiSeq2000. SOAPnuke was used to process the raw data, throwing out any read that contained adapters or uncalled bases, had a mean Phred below 15, or lacked an exact constant-primer or identifier match. COPE v1.2.5 was used to merge high-quality paired reads, and clonotypes were defined as unique nucleotide sequences. Clonotypes were aligned to IMGT TRBV, TRBD and TRBJ reference segments using MiTCR v1.1. Analysis was restricted to V-J combinations with a frequency above 0.0001, which covered 98% to 99.2% of repertoires. A TCS score was defined as the ratio of F50 (clonal expansion) to E x V (chaos), with BLOSUM62-based TCRdist applied between CDR3 peptides within each V-J. Welch's t-statistics and random forest reduced 500 to 650 V-J features to 10 to 15, which were used in a naive Bayes classifier (R e1071). Sample size was not statistically predetermined, and blinding of investigators to group allocation was not performed. The paper reports TCR Vbeta CDR3 sequencing of roughly 140 peripheral blood samples: some 44 ophthalmopathy, about 75 hyperthyroidism and approximately 17 progressor patients.

The source is a man aged 18 to 29 with Graves disease. Donor details come from another sample of the same person, matched by shared clones. This receptor chain uses TRBV19 and TRBJ2-5; 7 bases in the middle match TRBD1. This material consisted of peripheral blood mononuclear cells (PBMCs), taken at new diagnosis, from a patient treated with antithyroid drugs. The sequenced DNA: TGTGCCAGTAGTATTATCCCAAGACAGGGAGAAGAGACCCAGTACTTC. Its translation is CASSIIPRQGEETQYF.